This T cell receptor (beta chain) was found in a study of T cells in Graves' hyperthyroidism and ophthalmopathy (dated by TCRdb to the late 2010s). In the study overall: Peripheral blood samples were taken at initial diagnosis, before any treatment was given. TCR V-J signatures able to tell the groups apart were searched for in a discovery cohort of 90 to 100 patients, of whom under 45 had Graves' ophthalmopathy and about 55 had stable Graves' hyperthyroidism. In about 6 Graves' hyperthyroidism patients, the study also compared T-cell repertoires from thyroid tissue with T-cell repertoires from blood. Once sampling was done, hyperthyroidism patients were given methimazole at a starting dose of 30 mg daily, whereas ophthalmopathy patients were given high-dose intravenous methylprednisolone. Prospective prediction of ophthalmopathy was tested in an independent validation cohort of 18 to 20 hyperthyroidism patients and around 16 patients who later progressed to ophthalmopathy. The roughly 90 discovery patients were divided at random into training and test sets in a 7:3 ratio. The paper reports TCR Vbeta CDR3 sequencing of some 140 peripheral blood samples: 43 ophthalmopathy, over 70 hyperthyroidism and around 17 progressor patients. Paper-wide results and their limitations: Most expanded thyroid clonotypes (frequency above 0.001) were also found in blood, which suggests that blood repertoires may mirror thyroid immune responses. In validation, the model predicted progression to ophthalmopathy with 55% to 71% sensitivity and around 72% specificity, a median of roughly seven months before onset. A model built on a 13 V-J signature distinguished ophthalmopathy from stable hyperthyroidism, reaching around 90% sensitivity and about 81% specificity in cross-validation and 80%/75% in testing. Sample size was not statistically predetermined, and investigators were not blinded to group allocation.

In the ophthalmopathy patients, disease was moderately to severely active, with a Clinical Activity Score of 3 or more, a NOSPECS grade of 4 or more, and a duration of less than 3 months. Any patient with an uncontrolled infection, another autoimmune disease, pregnancy or lactation was excluded. Clinical symptoms, serum thyroxine and TRAb, thyroid ultrasound, and orbital computed tomography formed the basis for the diagnoses. Ficoll-Paque density gradient centrifugation was used to isolate PBMCs from around 10 ml of fresh peripheral blood. Total RNA was extracted with Trizol reagent, and quality was checked on an Agilent 2100 Bioanalyzer. TCR beta CDR3 regions were amplified from RNA transcripts. For the first round of RT-PCR on the TCR CDR3, the HTBI primer set was used together with the Qiagen OneStep RT-PCR kit. A second multiplex PCR round built the libraries, followed by size selection and purification. Libraries were sequenced paired-end with 100 bp reads on an Illumina HiSeq2000. From the authors' description of their analysis: SOAPnuke was used to process the raw data, with reads discarded if the reads contained adapters or uncalled bases, had a mean Phred below 15, or lacked an exact constant-primer or identifier match. High-quality paired reads were merged using COPE v1.2.5, and each unique nucleotide sequence was defined as a clonotype. MiTCR v1.1 was used to align clonotypes to the IMGT TRBV, TRBD and TRBJ reference segments. Only V-J combinations with frequency above 0.0001, covering 99% to 99.2% of repertoires, were analysed. A TCS score was defined as the ratio of F50 (clonal expansion) to E x V (chaos), with BLOSUM62-based TCRdist applied between CDR3 peptides within each V-J. Welch's t-statistics and random forest reduced several hundred V-J features to roughly 13, which were used in a naive Bayes classifier (R e1071). Clones were called with MiXCR by TCRdb after fastp trimmed the public reads at Q25, and only in-frame beta chains were retained. Each CDR3 protein gets just one entry, which takes the most common genes and DNA from the rows behind it. TCRdb assigned the V and J calls; the authors' analysis was not used. This sample gives hundreds of thousands of distinct CDR3 sequences in total; less than 25% of them show up just once. Together, the top ten hold 34% of the sample.

Sequences LNHDA (CDR1) and SQIVND (CDR2) are obtained from the germline V gene (reference sequence). V lost 4 bases and J lost 0 bases; the stretch between them is 11 bases long. The CDR3 numbers 15 residues from cysteine through phenylalanine. CDR3 DNA is the only sequence kept; it has 45 bases, read in frame from the first base. Concerning this clonotype itself: Its antigen remains unidentified. No base quality information exists; no much larger clone differs at one position.

Sequenced: blood. The chain links TRBV19 with TRBJ2-3; TRBD2 is possibly the D segment (6 matching bases). This clonotype was sampled from a man aged 30 to 45 with Graves' ophthalmopathy. The bases are TGTGCCAGTAGTACTCTCGCGGGAAGCACAGATACGCAGTATTTT. Its amino acids are CASSTLAGSTDTQYF.